This is a list of T cell receptor beta chains from one sample in a study of T cell changes during pregnancy in multiple sclerosis. Only in-frame clones appear in the TCRdb table, and some are missing; sequencing was by immunoSEQ multiplex PCR. The data hold approximately 27,000 clones, with more than 80% observed a single time. The sample here was CD4+ T cells from peripheral blood mononuclear cells, taken in the first trimester of pregnancy. These receptor sequences come from a female donor with multiple sclerosis, enrolled in a pregnancy study. Each CDR3 is given with its conserved first and last residue. A D gene is named only where the DNA matches it firmly.

V gene,J gene,D gene,CDR3 protein,CDR3 DNA
TRBV6-6,TRBJ2-1,TRBD2,CASSYSTSGGNNEQFF,TGTGCCAGCAGTTACTCGACTAGCGGGGGGAACAATGAGCAGTTCTTC
TRBV27,TRBJ1-3,.,CASRNSDSSGNTIYF,TGTGCCAGCAGGAACTCGGACAGCTCTGGAAACACCATATATTTT
TRBV7-2,TRBJ2-2,.,CASSVDRLNTGELFF,TGTGCCAGCAGCGTCGACCGACTGAACACCGGGGAGCTGTTTTTT
TRBV28,TRBJ2-6,TRBD2,CASSRGLAGGTGANVLTF,TGTGCCAGCAGTAGGGGACTAGCGGGGGGCACTGGGGCCAACGTCCTGACTTTC
TRBV13,TRBJ1-2,.,CASSPPRGNYGYTF,TGTGCCAGCAGCCCCCCCCGGGGGAACTATGGCTACACCTTC
TRBV18,TRBJ1-4,.,CASSPDNNEKLFF,TGTGCCAGCTCACCGGACAATAATGAAAAACTGTTTTTT
TRBV5-6,TRBJ2-5,.,CASSFDILSEGTQYF,TGTGCCAGCAGCTTTGATATACTATCGGAAGGGACCCAGTACTTC
TRBV7-9,TRBJ2-1,TRBD2,CASSKGLAGGHHMNEQFF,TGTGCCAGCAGCAAGGGACTAGCGGGGGGTCACCATATGAATGAGCAGTTCTTC
TRBV5-1,TRBJ1-1,TRBD1,CASSGMTGVEAFF,TGCGCCAGCAGCGGAATGACAGGGGTCGAAGCTTTCTTT
TRBV18,TRBJ1-3,.,CASSESGNTIYF,TGTGCCAGCTCAGAGTCTGGAAACACCATATATTTT